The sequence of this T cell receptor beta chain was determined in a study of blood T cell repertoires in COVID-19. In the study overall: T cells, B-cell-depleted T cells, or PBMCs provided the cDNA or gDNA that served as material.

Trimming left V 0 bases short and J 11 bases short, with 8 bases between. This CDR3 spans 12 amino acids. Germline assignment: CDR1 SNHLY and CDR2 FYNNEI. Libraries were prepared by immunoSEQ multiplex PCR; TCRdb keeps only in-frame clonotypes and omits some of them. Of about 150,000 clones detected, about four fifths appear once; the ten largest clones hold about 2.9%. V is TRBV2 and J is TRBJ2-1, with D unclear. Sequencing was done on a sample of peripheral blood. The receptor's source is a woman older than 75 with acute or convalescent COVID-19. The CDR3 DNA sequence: TGTGCCAGCAGTGAAGCGCTAACCAAGCAGTTCTTC. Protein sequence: CASSEALTKQFF.